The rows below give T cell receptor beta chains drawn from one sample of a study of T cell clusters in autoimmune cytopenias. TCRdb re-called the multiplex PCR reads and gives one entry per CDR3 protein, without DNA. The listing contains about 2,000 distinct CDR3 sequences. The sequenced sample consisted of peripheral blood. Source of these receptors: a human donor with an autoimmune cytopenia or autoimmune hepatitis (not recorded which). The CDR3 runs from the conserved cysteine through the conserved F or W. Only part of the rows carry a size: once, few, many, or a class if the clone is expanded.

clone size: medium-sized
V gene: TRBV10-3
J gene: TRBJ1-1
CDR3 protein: CAISDRLDNTEAFF

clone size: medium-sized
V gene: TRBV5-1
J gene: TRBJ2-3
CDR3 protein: CASSLDGGGTDTQYF

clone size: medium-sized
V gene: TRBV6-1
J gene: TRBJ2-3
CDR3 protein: CASSEERNRDTQYF

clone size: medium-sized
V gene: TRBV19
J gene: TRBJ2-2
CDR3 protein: CASSIGGAGTGELFF

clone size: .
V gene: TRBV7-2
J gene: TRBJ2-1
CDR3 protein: CASSLGPGTYNEQFF

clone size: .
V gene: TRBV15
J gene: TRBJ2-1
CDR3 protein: CATSRGGDGETYNEQFF

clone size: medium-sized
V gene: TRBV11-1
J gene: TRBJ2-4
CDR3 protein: CASSNTGARRDIQYF

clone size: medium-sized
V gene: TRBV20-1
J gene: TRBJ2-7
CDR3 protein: CSARDTYEQYF

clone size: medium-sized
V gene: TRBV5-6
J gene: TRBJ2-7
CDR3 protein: CASSLGDRVFYEQYF

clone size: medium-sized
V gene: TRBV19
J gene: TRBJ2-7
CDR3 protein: CASSTQGGPYEQYF

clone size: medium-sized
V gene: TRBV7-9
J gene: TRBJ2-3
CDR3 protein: CASSLAASGATDTQYF

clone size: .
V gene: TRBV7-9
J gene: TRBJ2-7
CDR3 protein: CASSPPHDRASSYEQYF

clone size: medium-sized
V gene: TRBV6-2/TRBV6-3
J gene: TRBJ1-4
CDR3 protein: CASSYLGTGGLFPELFF

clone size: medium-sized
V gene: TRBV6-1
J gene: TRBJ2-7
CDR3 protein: CASRDLGEQYF

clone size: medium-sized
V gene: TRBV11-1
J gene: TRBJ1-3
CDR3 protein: CASSMTGGTGNTIYF

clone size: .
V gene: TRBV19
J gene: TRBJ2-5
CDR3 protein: CASSQGRETQYF

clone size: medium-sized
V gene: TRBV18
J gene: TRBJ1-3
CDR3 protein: CASSPTGFGNTIYF

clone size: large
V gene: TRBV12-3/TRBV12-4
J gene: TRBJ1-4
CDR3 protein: CASSSQGHGLFF

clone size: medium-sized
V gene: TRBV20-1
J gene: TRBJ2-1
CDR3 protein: CSASVPRTSGLYNEQFF

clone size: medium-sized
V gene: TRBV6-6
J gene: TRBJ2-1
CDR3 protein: CASSYSIGQGYNEQFF

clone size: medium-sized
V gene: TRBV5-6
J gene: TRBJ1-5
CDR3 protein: CASSLSLGGTQGQPQHF

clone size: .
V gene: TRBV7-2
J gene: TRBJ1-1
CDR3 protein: CASSTPQGALYNEAFF

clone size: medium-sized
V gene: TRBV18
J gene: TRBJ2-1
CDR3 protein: CASSPPSGGKDNEQFF

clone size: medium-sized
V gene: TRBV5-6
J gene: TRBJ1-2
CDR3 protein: CASSLQGLYGYTF

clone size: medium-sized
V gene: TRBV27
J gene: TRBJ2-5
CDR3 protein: CASSLFRGAAQETQYF

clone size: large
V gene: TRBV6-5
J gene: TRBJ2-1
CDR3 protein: CASSESGVYNEQFF

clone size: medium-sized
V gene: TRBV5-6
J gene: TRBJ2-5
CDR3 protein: CASSLAVSETQYF

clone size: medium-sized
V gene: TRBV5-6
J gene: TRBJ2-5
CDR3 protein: CASSLEGETQYF

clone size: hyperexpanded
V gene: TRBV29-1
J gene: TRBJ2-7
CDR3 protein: CSVVWADTYEQYF

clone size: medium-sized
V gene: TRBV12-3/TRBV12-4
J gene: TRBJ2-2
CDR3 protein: CASSLFSGRAKGELFF

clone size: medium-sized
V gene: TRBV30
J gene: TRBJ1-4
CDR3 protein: CAWSRDRDEKLFF

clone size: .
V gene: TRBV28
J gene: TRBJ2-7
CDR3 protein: CATQLGSYEQYF

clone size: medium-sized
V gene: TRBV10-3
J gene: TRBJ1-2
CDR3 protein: CAISHDSGNYGYTF

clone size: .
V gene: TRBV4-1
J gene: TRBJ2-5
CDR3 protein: CASSQAEQGAKTQYF

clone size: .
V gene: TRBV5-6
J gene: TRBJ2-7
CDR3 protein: CASTSQGGFVYEQYF

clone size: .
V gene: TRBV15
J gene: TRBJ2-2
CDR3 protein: CATSGGAGNTGELFF

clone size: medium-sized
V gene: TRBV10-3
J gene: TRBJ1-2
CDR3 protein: CAISPGPTGGALNYGYTF

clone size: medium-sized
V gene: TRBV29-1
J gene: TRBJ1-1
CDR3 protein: CSVVTGVGTEAFF

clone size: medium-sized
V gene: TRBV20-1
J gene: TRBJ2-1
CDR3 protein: CSARSGSSYGNEQFF

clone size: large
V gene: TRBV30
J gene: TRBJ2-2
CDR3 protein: CAWSTGVITGELFF

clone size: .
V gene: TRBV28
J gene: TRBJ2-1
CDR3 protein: CASSTGGTGYNEQFF

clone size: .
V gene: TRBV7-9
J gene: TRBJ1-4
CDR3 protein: CASSLGTGDEKLFF

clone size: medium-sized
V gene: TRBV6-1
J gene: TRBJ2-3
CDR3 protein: CASNYDRKSDTQYF

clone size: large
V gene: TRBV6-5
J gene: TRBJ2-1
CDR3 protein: CASSPSGTGYNNEQFF

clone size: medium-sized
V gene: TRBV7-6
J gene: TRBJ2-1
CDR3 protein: CASSSARGSGNYNEQFF

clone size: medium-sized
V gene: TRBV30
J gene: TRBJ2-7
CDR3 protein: CAWRRLAGGGAYEQYF

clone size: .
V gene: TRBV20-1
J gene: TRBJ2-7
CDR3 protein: CSANAGQTYEQYF